Below are 9 T cell receptor beta chains sequenced from a single sample in a study of blood T cell repertoires in COVID-19. Only in-frame clones appear in the TCRdb table, and some are missing; sequencing was by immunoSEQ multiplex PCR. This table has some 120,000 clones, 87% appearing once. The sample was peripheral blood. Source of these receptors: a woman in her sixties or seventies with acute or convalescent COVID-19.

DNA for the CDR3: TGTGCCAGCAGCACACTAGCGGGGGGGCCCTACAATGAGCAGTTCTTC. Translating it yields CASSTLAGGPYNEQFF. This chain uses TRBV3-1 (or the pseudogene TRBV3-2) with TRBJ2-1, with 13 bases identical to TRBD2. V lost 5 bases to trimming and J lost 2 bases; unmatched junction nucleotides: 3. Germline loops: CDR1 LGHDT, CDR2 YNNKEL (reference sequence). The CDR3 spans 16 residues.

The count of this clone is one. The gene calls are TRBV10-1 and TRBJ2-3; 13 bases line up with TRBD2. Germline CDR1 WNHNN, CDR2 SYGVQD (reference sequence). The CDR3 runs to 16 residues. The V segment lost 6 bases and the J segment 2 bases; nucleotides outside the gene matches: 5. The CDR3 sequence: CASSETSGRATDTQYF. The CDR3 DNA is TGCGCCAGCAGCGAAACTAGCGGGAGGGCCACAGATACGCAGTATTTT.

The rearrangement uses TRBV18 and TRBJ2-5; D unclear. Germline CDR1 reads KGHSH; CDR2 reads LQKENI. V was trimmed by 6 bases and J by 1 base, leaving 6 bases between them. CDR3 length: 12 amino acids. Here the CDR3 reads CASSSVQETQYF. In DNA form, the CDR3 reads TGTGCCAGCTCGTCAGTCCAAGAGACCCAGTACTTC.

The chain has TRBV6-6 and TRBJ1-5; possible D gene TRBD1, 5 bases. Germline loops: CDR1 MNHNY, CDR2 SVGAGI (reference sequence). The CDR3 contains 13 residues. V dropped 7 bases and J dropped 4 bases, with 11 bases sitting between them. The CDR3 protein is CASTGQGNQPQHF. CDR3 DNA sequence: TGTGCCAGCACTGGGCAGGGTAATCAGCCCCAGCATTTT.

The rearrangement joins TRBV2 to TRBJ2-7; TRBD2 matches 10 bases. CDR3 length equals 13 residues. Unmatched junction bases numbered 5, after V lost 7 bases and J lost 5 bases. Looked up from germline, CDR1 is SNHLY and CDR2 is FYNNEI. The CDR3 protein is CASKRGGLNEQYV. CDR3 nucleotides: TGTGCCAGCAAGCGGGGGGGGCTCAACGAGCAGTACGTC.

The count of this clone is one. The chain has TRBV2 and TRBJ2-3; perhaps TRBD2 as D (5 bases). This CDR3 region has 14 residues. Germline V gene data show CDR1 as SNHLY and CDR2 as FYNNEI. V was clipped by 4 bases and J by 5 bases, with 13 bases between them. CDR3 region: CASSVGGSGDTQYF. As DNA, the CDR3 is TGTGCCAGCAGTGTTGGCGGGTCAGGAGATACGCAGTATTTT. Supplemented by reference TRBV2 and TRBJ2-3, the full variable domain reads EPEVTQTPSHQVTQMGQEVILRCVPISNHLYFYWYRQILGQKVEFLVSFYNNEISEKSEIFDDQFSVERPDGSNFTLKIRSTKLEDSAMYFCASSVGGSGDTQYFGPGTRLTVL.

The chain has TRBV7-6 and TRBJ2-1; perhaps TRBD2 as D (5 bases). CDR3 length: 15 amino acids. Germline V CDR1 and CDR2: SGHVS, FNYEAQ. Trimming took 3 bases from V and 5 from J, leaving 14 bases between them. For the CDR3, the DNA is TGTGCCAGCAGCTTGGGCGGGCCTCCAGACAATGAGCAGTTCTTC. Translation gives CASSLGGPPDNEQFF. Supplemented by reference TRBV7-6 and TRBJ2-1, the full variable domain reads GAGVSQSPRYKVTKRGQDVALRCDPISGHVSLYWYRQALGQGPEFLTYFNYEAQQDKSGLPNDRFSAERPEGSISTLTIQRTEQRDSAMYRCASSLGGPPDNEQFFGPGTRLTVL.

The J gene is TRBJ1-2, the V gene TRBV11-3, with D maybe TRBD1 (5 bases). The germline CDR1 and CDR2 sequences are SGHNT and YENEEA. Trimming removed 0 bases from V and 0 bases from J, with 8 bases in between. The CDR3 totals 15 residues. CDR3 coding DNA: TGTGCCAGCAGCTTAGAGGGGCTAGCTAACTATGGCTACACCTTC. Residues: CASSLEGLANYGYTF.

The rearrangement uses TRBV5-1 and TRBJ1-1; 8 bases align to TRBD1. With 5 bases clipped from V and 3 bases from J, the junction kept 6 bases outside the gene matches. Per germline, CDR1 SGHRS and CDR2 YFSETQ. This CDR3 has 14 residues. In DNA form, the CDR3 reads TGCGCCAGCAGTCCAGGGGGCGCGCACACTGAAGCTTTCTTT. It specifies CASSPGGAHTEAFF. The variable domain in full, completed from reference TRBV5-1 and TRBJ1-1, reads KAGVTQTPRYLIKTRGQQVTLSCSPISGHRSVSWYQQTPGQGLQFLFEYFSETQRNKGNFPGRFSGRQFSNSRSEMNVSTLELGDSALYLCASSPGGAHTEAFFGQGTRLTVV.